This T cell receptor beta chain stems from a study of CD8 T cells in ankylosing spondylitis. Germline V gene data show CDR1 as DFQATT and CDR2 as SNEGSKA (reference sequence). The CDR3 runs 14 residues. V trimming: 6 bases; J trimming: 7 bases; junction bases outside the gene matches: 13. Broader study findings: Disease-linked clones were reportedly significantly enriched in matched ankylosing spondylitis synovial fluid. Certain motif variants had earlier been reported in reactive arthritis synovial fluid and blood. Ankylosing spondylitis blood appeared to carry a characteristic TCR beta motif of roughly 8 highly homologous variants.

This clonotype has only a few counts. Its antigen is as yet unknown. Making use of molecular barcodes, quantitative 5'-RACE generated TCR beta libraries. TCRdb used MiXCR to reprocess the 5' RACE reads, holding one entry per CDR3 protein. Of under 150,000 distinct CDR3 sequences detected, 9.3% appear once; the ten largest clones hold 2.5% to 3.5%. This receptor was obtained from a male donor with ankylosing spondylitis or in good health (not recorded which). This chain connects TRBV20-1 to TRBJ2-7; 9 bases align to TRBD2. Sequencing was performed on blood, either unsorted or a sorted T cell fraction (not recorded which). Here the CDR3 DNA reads TGCAGTGCCCCGAAGCGGGAGGTTCCGGGAGAGCAGTACTTC. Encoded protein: CSAPKREVPGEQYF.